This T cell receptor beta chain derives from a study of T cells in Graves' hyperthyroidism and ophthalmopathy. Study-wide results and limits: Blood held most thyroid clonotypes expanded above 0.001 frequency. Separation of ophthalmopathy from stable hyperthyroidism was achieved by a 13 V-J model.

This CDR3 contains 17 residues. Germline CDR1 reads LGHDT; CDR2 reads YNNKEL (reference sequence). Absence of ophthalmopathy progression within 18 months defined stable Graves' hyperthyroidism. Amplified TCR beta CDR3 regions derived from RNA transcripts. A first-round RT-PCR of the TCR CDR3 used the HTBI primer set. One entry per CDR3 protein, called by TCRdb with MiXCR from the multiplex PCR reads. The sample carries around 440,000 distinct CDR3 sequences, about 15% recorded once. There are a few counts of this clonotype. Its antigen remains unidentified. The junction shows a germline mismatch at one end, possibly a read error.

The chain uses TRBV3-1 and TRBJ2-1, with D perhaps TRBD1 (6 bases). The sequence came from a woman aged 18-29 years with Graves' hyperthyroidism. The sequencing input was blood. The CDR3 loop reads CASSQEAGTHSYNGQFF. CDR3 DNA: TGTGCCAGCAGCCAAGAAGCAGGGACACACTCCTACAATGGGCAGTTCTTC.